This T cell receptor (beta chain) comes out of a study of shared clonotypes between healthy human individuals. Study results and caveats: The study found lower generation probabilities in non-shared clonotypes than in those shared by all four donors. Memory subsets generally showed lower estimated richness than naive subsets.

Running of the assay took place at deep level. Measured with immunoSEQ multiplex PCR; TCRdb has only the in-frame clones, and not every one. The sample consists of about 610,000 clones, 97% of them appearing once. The V gene lost 5 bases and the J gene lost 5 bases, with 13 bases spanning the gap. This CDR3 contains 14 residues. The V gene's germline CDR1 is GTSNPN and CDR2 SVGIG (reference sequence). A remark on this clone: Its antigen remains unidentified.

This sequence joins TRBV30 and TRBJ2-6; D is uncertain. Sequencing used naive CD4+ T cells sorted from blood. Stated subset: CD45RA+ positively selected. The clonotype comes from a woman in her 30s in good health. The DNA of the CDR3 is TGTGCCTGGGACACCTTGGAACGGGCCAACGTCCTGACTTTC. Its protein product is CAWDTLERANVLTF.